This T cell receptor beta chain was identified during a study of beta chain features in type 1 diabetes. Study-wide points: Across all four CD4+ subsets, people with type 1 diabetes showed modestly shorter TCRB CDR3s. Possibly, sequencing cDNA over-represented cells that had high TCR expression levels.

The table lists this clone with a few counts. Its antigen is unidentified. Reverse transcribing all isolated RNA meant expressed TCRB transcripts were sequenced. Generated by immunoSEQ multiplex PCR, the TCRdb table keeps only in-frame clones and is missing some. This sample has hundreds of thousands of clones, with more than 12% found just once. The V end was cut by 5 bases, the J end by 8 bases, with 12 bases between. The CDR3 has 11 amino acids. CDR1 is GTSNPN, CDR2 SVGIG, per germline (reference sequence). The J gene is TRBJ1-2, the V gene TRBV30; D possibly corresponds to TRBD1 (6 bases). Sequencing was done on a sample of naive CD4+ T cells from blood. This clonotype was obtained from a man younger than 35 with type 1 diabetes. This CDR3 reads CAWGQSKGYTF. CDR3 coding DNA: TGTGCCTGGGGACAGTCCAAGGGCTACACCTTC.